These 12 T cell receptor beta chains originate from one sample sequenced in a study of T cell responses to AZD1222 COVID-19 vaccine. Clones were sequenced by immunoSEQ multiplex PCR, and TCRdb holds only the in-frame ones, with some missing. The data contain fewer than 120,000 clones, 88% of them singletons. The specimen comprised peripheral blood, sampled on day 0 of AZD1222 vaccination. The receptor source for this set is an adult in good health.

CDR3 sequence: CASSLGGANTEAFF. CDR3 nucleotide sequence: TGTGCCAGTAGTTTGGGTGGCGCCAACACTGAAGCTTTCTTT. The chain joins TRBV19 to TRBJ1-1, with D unresolved. CDR1 is LNHDA and CDR2 is SQIVND in the germline V gene (reference sequence). The CDR3 covers 14 residues. Between the trimmed V and J ends, which lost 5 bases and 2 bases, there was a span of 12 bases.

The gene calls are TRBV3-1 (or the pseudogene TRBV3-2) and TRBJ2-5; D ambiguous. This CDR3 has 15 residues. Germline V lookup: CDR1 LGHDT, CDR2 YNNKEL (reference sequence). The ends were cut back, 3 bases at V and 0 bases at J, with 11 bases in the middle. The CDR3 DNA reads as TGTGCCAGCAGCCATGTATCAGGCAACCAAGAGACCCAGTACTTC. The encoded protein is CASSHVSGNQETQYF.

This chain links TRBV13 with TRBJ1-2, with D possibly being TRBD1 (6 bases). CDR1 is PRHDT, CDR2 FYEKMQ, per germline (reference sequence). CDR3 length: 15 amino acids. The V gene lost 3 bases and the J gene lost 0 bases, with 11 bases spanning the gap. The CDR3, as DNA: TGTGCCAGCAGCTTCCCGGGACAACCTAACTATGGCTACACCTTC. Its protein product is CASSFPGQPNYGYTF.

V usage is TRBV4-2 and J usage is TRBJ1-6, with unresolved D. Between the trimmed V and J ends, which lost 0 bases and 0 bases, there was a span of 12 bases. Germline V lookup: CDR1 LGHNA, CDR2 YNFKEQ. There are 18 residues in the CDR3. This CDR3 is CASSQDYAQSSYNSPLHF. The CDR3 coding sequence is TGTGCCAGCAGCCAAGATTACGCTCAGAGCTCCTATAATTCACCCCTCCACTTT.

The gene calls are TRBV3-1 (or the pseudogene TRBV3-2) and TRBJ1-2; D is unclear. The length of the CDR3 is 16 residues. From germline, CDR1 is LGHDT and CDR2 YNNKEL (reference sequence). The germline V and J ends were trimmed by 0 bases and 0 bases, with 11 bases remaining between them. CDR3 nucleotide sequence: TGTGCCAGCAGCCAAGACCTCACAGACTCTAACTATGGCTACACCTTC. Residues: CASSQDLTDSNYGYTF.

The CDR3 sequence is CASSLAGGPSDEQFF. The DNA for the CDR3 is TGCGCCAGCAGCTTAGCGGGAGGGCCTTCGGATGAGCAGTTCTTC. J is TRBJ2-1 and V is TRBV5-1; 10 bases line up with TRBD2. J lost 8 bases, V lost 2 bases, and 7 bases had no gene match. The germline gives CDR1 SGHRS, CDR2 YFSETQ. The CDR3 runs to 15 residues.

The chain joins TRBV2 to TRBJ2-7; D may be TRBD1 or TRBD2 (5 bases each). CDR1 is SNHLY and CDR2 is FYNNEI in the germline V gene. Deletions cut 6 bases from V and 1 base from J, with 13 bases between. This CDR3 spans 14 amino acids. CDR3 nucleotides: TGTGCCAGCAGGGGGGACCGCGATTCCTACGAGCAGTACTTC. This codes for CASRGDRDSYEQYF.

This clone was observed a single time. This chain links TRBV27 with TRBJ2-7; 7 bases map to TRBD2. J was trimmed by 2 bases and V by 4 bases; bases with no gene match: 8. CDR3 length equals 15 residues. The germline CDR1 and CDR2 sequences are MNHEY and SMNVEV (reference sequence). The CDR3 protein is CASSYPGGHTYEQYF. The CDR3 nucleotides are TGTGCCAGCAGTTACCCGGGAGGCCATACCTACGAGCAGTACTTC.

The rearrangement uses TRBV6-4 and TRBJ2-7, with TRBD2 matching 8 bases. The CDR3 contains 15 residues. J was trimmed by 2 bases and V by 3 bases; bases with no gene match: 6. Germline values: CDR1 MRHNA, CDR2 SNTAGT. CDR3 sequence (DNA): TGTGCCAGCAGTGAAGGGCTAGCGGGCACCTACGAGCAGTACTTC. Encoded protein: CASSEGLAGTYEQYF.

CDR3 coding DNA: TGTGCCAGCAGCGCGTACGCTAACTATGGCTACACCTTC. It translates to CASSAYANYGYTF. The chain recombines TRBV9 with TRBJ1-2; the D is unclear. From germline, CDR1 is SGDLS and CDR2 YYNGEE. Trimming shortened V by 3 bases and J by 0 bases, and 6 bases separated the two germline ends. CDR3 length: 13 residues. Together with reference TRBV9 and TRBJ1-2, the CDR3 gives the full variable domain: DSGVTQTPKHLITATGQRVTLRCSPRSGDLSVYWYQQSLDQGLQFLIQYYNGEERAKGNILERFSAQQFPDLHSELNLSSLELGDSALYFCASSAYANYGYTFGSGTRLTVV.

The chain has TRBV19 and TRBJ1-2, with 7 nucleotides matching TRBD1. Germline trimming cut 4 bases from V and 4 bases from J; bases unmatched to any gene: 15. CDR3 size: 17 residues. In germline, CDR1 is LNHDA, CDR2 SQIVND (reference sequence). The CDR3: CASSTPPPRQGFYGYTF. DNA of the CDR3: TGTGCCAGTAGTACTCCTCCCCCGCGACAGGGATTCTATGGCTACACCTTC. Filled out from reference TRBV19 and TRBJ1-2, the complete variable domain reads DGGITQSPKYLFRKEGQNVTLSCEQNLNHDAMYWYRQDPGQGLRLIYYSQIVNDFQKGDIAEGYSVSREKKESFPLTVTSAQKNPTAFYLCASSTPPPRQGFYGYTFGSGTRLTVV.

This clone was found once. This CDR3 is CAISGDSGISEKLFF. The CDR3, as DNA: TGTGCCATCAGCGGGGACAGCGGAATAAGTGAAAAACTGTTTTTT. The chain employs TRBV10-3 and TRBJ1-4, with 7 positions matching TRBD1. Looked up from germline, CDR1 is ENHRY and CDR2 is SYGVKD. This CDR3 is 15 amino acids long. The J segment lost 7 bases and the V segment lost 6 bases, leaving 11 bases of the junction unmatched.